This T cell receptor beta chain was captured in a study of radiation and T cells in renal cell carcinoma. Study-level background: Nephrectomy followed 15 Gy stereotactic body radiation by 4 weeks.

Libraries were prepared by immunoSEQ multiplex PCR; TCRdb keeps only in-frame clonotypes and omits some of them. The sample has 95,000 to 150,000 clones; about four fifths are singletons. Time point given: baseline pretreatment blood. Treatment of the sample: 15 Gy SBRT to primary tumor, nephrectomy 4 weeks later. The patient's renal cell carcinoma had clear cell pathology. This clone turned up a few times. Germline V lookup: CDR1 LNHDA, CDR2 SQIVND (reference sequence). The CDR3 extends over 12 amino acids. V dropped 5 bases and J dropped 8 bases, with 12 bases sitting between them. Specimen: blood, collected from a patient whose treatment included radiotherapy and nephrectomy. The TCR comes from a woman aged 55 to 70 with renal cell carcinoma. The chain links TRBV19 to TRBJ1-1; D gene unclear. The CDR3 sequence is CASSPLTGEAFF. In DNA, the CDR3 is TGTGCCAGTAGTCCGTTAACGGGAGAAGCTTTCTTT.